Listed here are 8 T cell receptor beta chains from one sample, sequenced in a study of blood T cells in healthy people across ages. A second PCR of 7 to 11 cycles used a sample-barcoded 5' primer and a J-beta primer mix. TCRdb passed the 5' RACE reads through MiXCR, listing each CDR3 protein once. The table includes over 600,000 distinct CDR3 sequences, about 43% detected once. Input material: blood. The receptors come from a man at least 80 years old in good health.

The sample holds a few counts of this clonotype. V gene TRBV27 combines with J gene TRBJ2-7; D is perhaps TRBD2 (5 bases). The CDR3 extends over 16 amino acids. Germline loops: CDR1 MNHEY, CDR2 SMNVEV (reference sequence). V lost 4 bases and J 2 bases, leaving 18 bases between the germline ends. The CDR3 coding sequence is TGTGCCAGCAGTTCTATGTCGGGAACATACCCCTACGAGCAGTACTTC. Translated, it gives CASSSMSGTYPYEQYF.

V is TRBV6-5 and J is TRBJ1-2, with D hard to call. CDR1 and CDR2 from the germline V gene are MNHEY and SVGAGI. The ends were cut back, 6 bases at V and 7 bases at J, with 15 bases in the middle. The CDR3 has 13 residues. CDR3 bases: TGTGCCAGCAGGCGAGGGAGAGCCCTTGGCTACACCTTC. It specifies CASRRGRALGYTF.

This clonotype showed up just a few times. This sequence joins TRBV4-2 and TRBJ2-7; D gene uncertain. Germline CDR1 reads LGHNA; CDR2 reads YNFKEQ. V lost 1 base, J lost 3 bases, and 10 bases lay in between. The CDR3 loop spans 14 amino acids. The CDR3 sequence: CASSQGAANYEQYF. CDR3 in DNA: TGTGCCAGCAGCCAAGGGGCGGCTAACTACGAGCAGTACTTC.

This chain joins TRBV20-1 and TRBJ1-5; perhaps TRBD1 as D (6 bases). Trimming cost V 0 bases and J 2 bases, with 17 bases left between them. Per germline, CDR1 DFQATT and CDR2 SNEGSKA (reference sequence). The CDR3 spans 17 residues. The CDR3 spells CSARETGTPIGNQPQHF. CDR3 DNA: TGCAGTGCTAGAGAGACAGGTACCCCGATTGGCAATCAGCCCCAGCATTTT.

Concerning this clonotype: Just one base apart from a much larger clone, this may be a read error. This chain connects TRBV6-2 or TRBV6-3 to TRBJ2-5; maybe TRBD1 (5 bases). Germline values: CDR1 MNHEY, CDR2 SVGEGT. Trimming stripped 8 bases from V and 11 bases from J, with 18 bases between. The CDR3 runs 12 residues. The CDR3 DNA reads TGTGCCAGCTCCACAGGTACGGGTGAGCAGTACTTC. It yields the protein CASSTGTGEQYF.

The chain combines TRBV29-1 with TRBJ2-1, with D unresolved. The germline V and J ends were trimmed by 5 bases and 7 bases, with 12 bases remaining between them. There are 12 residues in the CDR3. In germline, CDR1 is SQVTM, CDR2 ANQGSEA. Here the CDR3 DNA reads TGCAGCGTTTCGGGCTCGATAAATGAGCAGTTCTTC. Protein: CSVSGSINEQFF.

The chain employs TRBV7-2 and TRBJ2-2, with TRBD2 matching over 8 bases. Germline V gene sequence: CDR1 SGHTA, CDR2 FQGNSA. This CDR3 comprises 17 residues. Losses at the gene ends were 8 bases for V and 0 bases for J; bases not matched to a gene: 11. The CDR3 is CASDRQGGRPNTGELFF. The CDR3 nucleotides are TGTGCCAGCGACCGTCAGGGCGGGAGGCCGAACACCGGGGAGCTGTTTTTT.

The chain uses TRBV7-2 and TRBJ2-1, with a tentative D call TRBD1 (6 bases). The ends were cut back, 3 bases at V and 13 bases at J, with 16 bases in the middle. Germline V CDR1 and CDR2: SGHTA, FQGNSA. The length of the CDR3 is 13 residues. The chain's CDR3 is CASSLGAWETQFF. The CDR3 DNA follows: TGTGCCAGCAGCTTGGGGGCCTGGGAGACCCAGTTCTTC.